A single sample gave rise to the 13 T cell receptor beta chains below, sequenced in a study of T cells after yellow fever vaccination. MiXCR was run by TCRdb on the 5' RACE reads, yielding one entry per CDR3 protein. Here the sample spans 25,000 to 30,000 distinct CDR3 sequences, 5% to 6% being singletons. The input for sequencing was CD8+ T cells sorted from PBMCs, taken 10 days after the yellow fever booster vaccination. These receptors were taken from a man younger than 45 who received the YFV17D yellow fever vaccine.

This clonotype was observed at least ten times. The rearrangement links TRBV20-1 to TRBJ2-2; no clear D gene. This CDR3 is built from 14 residues. Germline V lookup: CDR1 DFQATT, CDR2 SNEGSKA (reference sequence). V was shortened by 0 bases and J by 0 bases, with 5 bases between the two germline ends. CDR3 residues: CSARDIANTGELFF. The CDR3 DNA follows: TGCAGTGCTAGAGATATCGCGAACACCGGGGAGCTGTTTTTT.

This clonotype has at least ten counts. V is TRBV19 and J is TRBJ2-3; 7 nucleotides align to TRBD2. J was trimmed by 5 bases and V by 4 bases; bases with no gene match: 12. Germline values: CDR1 LNHDA, CDR2 SQIVND (reference sequence). This CDR3 has 16 residues. CDR3 nucleotide sequence: TGTGCCAGTAGTACCCCCATAGCGGGTCAGGGAGATACGCAGTATTTT. Translation: CASSTPIAGQGDTQYF.

In this sample, this clonotype turned up many times. The chain recombines TRBV20-1 with TRBJ2-7; D may be TRBD2 (5 bases). The CDR3 runs 17 residues. CDR1 and CDR2 from the germline V gene are DFQATT and SNEGSKA (reference sequence). The V and J ends lost 3 bases and 6 bases respectively, with 27 bases between them. Written as DNA, the CDR3 is TGCAGTGCTAGCGGCGGAGGAGTCGACTTGGGGATTAGCGAGCAGTACTTC. It yields the protein CSASGGGVDLGISEQYF.

This clonotype was seen at least ten times. V is TRBV27 and J is TRBJ2-7, with 9 positions matching TRBD1. Per germline, CDR1 MNHEY and CDR2 SMNVEV (reference sequence). The CDR3 contains 14 residues. V dropped 3 bases and J dropped 3; count of bases not matched to a gene: 3. The CDR3 DNA reads TGTGCCAGCAGTTTCGGGACAGGGATCTACGAGCAGTACTTC. This codes for CASSFGTGIYEQYF.

This clonotype was seen repeatedly, ten times or more. CDR3 loop: CASRAWTSGSINEQFF. CDR3 DNA sequence: TGCGCCAGCAGAGCTTGGACTAGCGGGAGTATCAATGAGCAGTTCTTC. The chain recombines TRBV10-2 with TRBJ2-1; TRBD2 agrees at 13 bases. In germline, CDR1 is WSHSY, CDR2 SAAADI. V lost 6 bases and J lost 6; bases outside the gene matches: 8. The CDR3 consists of 16 residues.

This clonotype was picked up many times. The chain combines TRBV7-9 with TRBJ2-7, with 9 bases lining up with TRBD1. V was pared by 5 bases and J by 6 bases, with 11 bases of the junction left unmatched. CDR1 SEHNR and CDR2 FQNEAQ come from the germline V gene (reference sequence). CDR3 size: 15 residues. The CDR3 coding sequence is TGTGCCAGCAGCGCCGCCGGGACAGGGAAAGTCGAGCAGTACTTC. This codes for CASSAAGTGKVEQYF.

The sample holds many counts of this clonotype. This chain uses TRBV10-3 with TRBJ2-1; TRBD2 matches at 9 bases. Per germline, CDR1 ENHRY and CDR2 SYGVKD. Losses at the gene ends were 6 bases for V and 6 bases for J; bases not matched to a gene: 6. The CDR3 length is 14 residues. CDR3 nucleotides: TGTGCCATCAGCGTGACTAGCGGAAGCAATGAGCAGTTCTTC. Amino acids: CAISVTSGSNEQFF.

There are many counts of this clonotype. J is TRBJ2-1 and V is TRBV12-3 or TRBV12-4; D unclear. V was clipped by 4 bases and J by 5 bases, with 15 bases between them. The CDR3 covers 15 residues. The CDR3 DNA reads TGTGCCAGCAGTTCTACTATAAGACACGACAATGAGCAGTTCTTC. Translated: CASSSTIRHDNEQFF.

This clonotype was recorded at least ten times. The genes are TRBV28 and TRBJ2-7; D may be TRBD1 (7 bases). V shed 5 bases and J shed 3 bases, with 17 bases lying between them. This CDR3 comprises 15 residues. CDR1 is MDHEN and CDR2 is SYDVKM in the germline V gene. CDR3 sequence (DNA): TGTGCCAGCAGTGGAAGGGTCAGGGGGGACTACGAGCAGTACTTC. This gives the protein CASSGRVRGDYEQYF.

This clonotype was detected ten times or more. The chain links TRBV14 to TRBJ2-1; no definite D call. The CDR3 loop spans 12 amino acids. The germline V gene encodes CDR1 SGHDN and CDR2 FVKESK. V lost 8 bases, J lost 2 bases, and 7 bases lay in between. The CDR3 region is CASGAAYNEQFF. CDR3 nucleotide sequence: TGTGCCAGCGGCGCTGCCTACAATGAGCAGTTCTTC.

This clonotype showed up many times. This CDR3 is CASSPPEGRLGYTF. The CDR3 DNA sequence: TGTGCCAGCAGCCCCCCTGAGGGACGTCTTGGCTACACCTTC. This chain connects TRBV7-3 to TRBJ1-2, with D tentatively TRBD1 (5 bases). The CDR3 length is 14 residues. Germline loops: CDR1 SGHTA, CDR2 FQGTGA. V shed 5 bases and J shed 7 bases, with 17 bases lying between them.

This clonotype has ten or more counts. The chain uses TRBV5-1 and TRBJ2-7; TRBD1 agrees at 9 bases. V shed 2 bases and J 6 bases; nucleotides not matched to a gene: 6. CDR1 and CDR2 (germline): SGHRS, YFSETQ. This CDR3 spans 14 amino acids. The CDR3 nucleotides read TGCGCCAGCAGCTTCCTGGGACAGGGTGGCGAGCAGTACTTC. Encoded protein: CASSFLGQGGEQYF.

There are many counts of this clonotype. The J gene is TRBJ1-6, the V gene TRBV12-3 or TRBV12-4; weak D call: TRBD1 (5 bases). Trimming removed 1 base at V and 8 bases at J, with 9 bases between. This CDR3 comprises 14 residues. As DNA, the CDR3 is TGTGCCAGCAGTTTAGGGGACCGAGATTCACCCCTCCACTTT. Translated, it gives CASSLGDRDSPLHF.